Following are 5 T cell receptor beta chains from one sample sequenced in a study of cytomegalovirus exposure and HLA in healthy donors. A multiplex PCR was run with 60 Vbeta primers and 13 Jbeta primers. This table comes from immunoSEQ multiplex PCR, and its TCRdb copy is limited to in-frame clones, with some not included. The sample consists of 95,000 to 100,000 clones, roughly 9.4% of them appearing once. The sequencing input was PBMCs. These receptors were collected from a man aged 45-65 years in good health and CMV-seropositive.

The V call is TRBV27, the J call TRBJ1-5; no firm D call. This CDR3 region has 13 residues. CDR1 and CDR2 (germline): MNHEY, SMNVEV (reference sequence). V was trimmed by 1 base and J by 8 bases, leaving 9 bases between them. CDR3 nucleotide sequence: TGTGCCAGCAGTTTATGGGCAGACGAGCCCCAGCATTTT. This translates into CASSLWADEPQHF.

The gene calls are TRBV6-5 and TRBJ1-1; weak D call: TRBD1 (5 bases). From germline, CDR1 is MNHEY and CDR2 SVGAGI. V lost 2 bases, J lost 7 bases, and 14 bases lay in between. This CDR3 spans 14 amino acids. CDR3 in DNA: TGTGCCAGCAGTTACCGAAACTTACAGGTTGAAGCTTTCTTT. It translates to CASSYRNLQVEAFF.

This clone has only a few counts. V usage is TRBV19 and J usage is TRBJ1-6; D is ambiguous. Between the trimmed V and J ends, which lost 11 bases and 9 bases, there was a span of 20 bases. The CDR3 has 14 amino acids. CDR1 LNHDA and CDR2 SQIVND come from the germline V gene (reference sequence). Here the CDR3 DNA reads TGTGCCTCTAATTCCGCCTATCTTTCTTCACCCCTCCACTTT. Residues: CASNSAYLSSPLHF.

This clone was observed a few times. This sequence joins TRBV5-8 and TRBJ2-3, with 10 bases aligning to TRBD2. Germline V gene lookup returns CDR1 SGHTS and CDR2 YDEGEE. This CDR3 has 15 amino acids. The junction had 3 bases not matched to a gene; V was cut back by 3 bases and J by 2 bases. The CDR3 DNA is TGTGCCAGCAGCTGGCTAGCGGGAGTCACAGATACGCAGTATTTT. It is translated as CASSWLAGVTDTQYF.

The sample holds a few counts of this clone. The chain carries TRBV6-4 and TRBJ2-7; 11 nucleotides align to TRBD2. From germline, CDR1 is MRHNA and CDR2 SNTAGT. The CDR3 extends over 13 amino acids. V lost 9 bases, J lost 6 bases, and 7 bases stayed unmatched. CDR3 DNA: TGTGCCAGGACGAAAGGACTAGCGGGCGAGCAGTACTTC. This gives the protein CARTKGLAGEQYF.